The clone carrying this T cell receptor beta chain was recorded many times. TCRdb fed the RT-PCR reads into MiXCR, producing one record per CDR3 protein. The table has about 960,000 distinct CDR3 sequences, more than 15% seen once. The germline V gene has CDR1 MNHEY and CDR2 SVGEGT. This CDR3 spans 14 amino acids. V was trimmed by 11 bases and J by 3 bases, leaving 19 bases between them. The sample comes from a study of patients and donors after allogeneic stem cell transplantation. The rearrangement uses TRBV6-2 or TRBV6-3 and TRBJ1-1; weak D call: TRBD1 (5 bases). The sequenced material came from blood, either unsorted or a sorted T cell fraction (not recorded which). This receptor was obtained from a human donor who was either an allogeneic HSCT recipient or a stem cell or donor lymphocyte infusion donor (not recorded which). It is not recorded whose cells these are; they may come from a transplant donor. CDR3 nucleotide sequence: TGTGCCGGGAGGCGGGGCCTGAGGGACACTGAAGCTTTCTTT. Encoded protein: CAGRRGLRDTEAFF.